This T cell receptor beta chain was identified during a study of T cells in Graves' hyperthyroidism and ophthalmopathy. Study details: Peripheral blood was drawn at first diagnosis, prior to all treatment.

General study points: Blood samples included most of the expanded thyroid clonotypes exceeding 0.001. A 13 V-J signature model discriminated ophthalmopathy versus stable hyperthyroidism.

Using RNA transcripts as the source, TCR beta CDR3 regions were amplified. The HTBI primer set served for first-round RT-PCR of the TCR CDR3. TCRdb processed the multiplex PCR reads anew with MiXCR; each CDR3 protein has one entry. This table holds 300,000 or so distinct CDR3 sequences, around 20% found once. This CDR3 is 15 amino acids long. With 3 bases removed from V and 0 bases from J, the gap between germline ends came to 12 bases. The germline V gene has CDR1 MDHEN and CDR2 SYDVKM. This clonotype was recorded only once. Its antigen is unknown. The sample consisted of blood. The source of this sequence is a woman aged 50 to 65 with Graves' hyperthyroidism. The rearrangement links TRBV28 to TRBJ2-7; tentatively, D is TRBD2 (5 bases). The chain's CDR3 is CASSFKRPLSYEQYF. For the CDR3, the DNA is TGTGCCAGCAGTTTTAAGCGGCCCCTCTCCTACGAGCAGTACTTC.